This TCR beta chain derives from a study of early T cells in non-severe SARS-CoV-2 infection (dated by TCRdb to the early 2020s). As for the study more broadly: Because TCR sequencing was done on bulk RNA from unsorted whole blood, the alpha and beta chains could not be paired. The full study reports these points: VDJdb matching was skewed toward anti-spike CD8 responses and likely underestimated virus-specific expansions, missing private and CD4 specificities.

Comment on this clonotype: What antigen it recognizes has not been identified. No clone much larger than this one lies a single base away; base qualities are absent.

Set within a cohort of healthcare workers in London, UK, this nested case-control study involved weekly PCR testing of nasopharyngeal swabs along with blood sampling. Healthcare workers were enrolled in the week of the UK lockdown, from 23 to 31 March 2020, and were followed every week for up to roughly 15 weeks. The library was produced with 5' RACE. TCRdb lists the instrument as NextSeq 500. Unique molecular identifiers were attached to individual cDNA molecules in the TCR library protocol so that sequencing error and PCR bias could be corrected. Sequencing covered both TCR alpha and beta chains, and within each sample the abundances of alpha and beta sequences were tightly co-correlated. Turning to the authors' computational methods: Decombinator V4 was used to annotate the V gene, J gene and CDR3 of the TCR sequences. Expanded TCRs were defined as changing significantly between any two time points under a Poisson model with p below 0.0001. TCR abundances were normalised to the total number of TCRs sequenced in each sample and reported as counts per million. MAIT TCRs were defined by TRAV1-2 paired with TRAJ12, TRAJ20 or TRAJ33, and iNKT TCRs by TRAV10 paired with TRAJ18. VDJdb, accessed on 1 November 2021, was searched for TCRs annotated for CMV, EBV and SARS-CoV-2, and TCRs annotated for more than one antigen were excluded. TCRdb passed the public sequencing reads through fastp at Q25 and MiXCR, retaining productive beta sequences. Every distinct CDR3 protein forms one entry, paired with its most common genes and DNA. It is TCRdb's table, rather than the study itself, that gives the V and J calls and clone size. The sample table lists tens of thousands of distinct CDR3 sequences, around 15% of them with a count of one. The ten largest clones represent 5% to 7.5% of the sample.

The germline ends are 12 bases apart after V is trimmed by 5 bases and J by 3 bases. The CDR3 covers 14 residues, taking in both the cysteine and the phenylalanine. Just CDR3 DNA is preserved here, 42 bases in frame from base 1. CDR1 SGHTA and CDR2 FQGNSA are derived from the germline V gene. The TCR comes from an adult who was a healthcare worker with PCR-confirmed SARS-CoV-2 infection or an uninfected control (not recorded which). The specimen was whole blood. The chain employs TRBV7-2 and TRBJ2-3, and possibly TRBD2, on 5 matching bases. The CDR3 reads as follows: CASSPGVATDTQYF. The DNA sequence is TGTGCCAGCAGCCCCGGGGTAGCGACAGATACGCAGTATTTT. Here the CDR3 is joined to the reference TRBV7-2 and TRBJ2-3 genes, and the full variable domain is: GAGVSQSPSNKVTEKGKDVELRCDPISGHTALYWYRQSLGQGLEFLIYFQGNSAPDKSGLPSDRFSAERTGGSVSTLTIQRTQQEDSAVYLCASSPGVATDTQYFGPGTRLTVL.